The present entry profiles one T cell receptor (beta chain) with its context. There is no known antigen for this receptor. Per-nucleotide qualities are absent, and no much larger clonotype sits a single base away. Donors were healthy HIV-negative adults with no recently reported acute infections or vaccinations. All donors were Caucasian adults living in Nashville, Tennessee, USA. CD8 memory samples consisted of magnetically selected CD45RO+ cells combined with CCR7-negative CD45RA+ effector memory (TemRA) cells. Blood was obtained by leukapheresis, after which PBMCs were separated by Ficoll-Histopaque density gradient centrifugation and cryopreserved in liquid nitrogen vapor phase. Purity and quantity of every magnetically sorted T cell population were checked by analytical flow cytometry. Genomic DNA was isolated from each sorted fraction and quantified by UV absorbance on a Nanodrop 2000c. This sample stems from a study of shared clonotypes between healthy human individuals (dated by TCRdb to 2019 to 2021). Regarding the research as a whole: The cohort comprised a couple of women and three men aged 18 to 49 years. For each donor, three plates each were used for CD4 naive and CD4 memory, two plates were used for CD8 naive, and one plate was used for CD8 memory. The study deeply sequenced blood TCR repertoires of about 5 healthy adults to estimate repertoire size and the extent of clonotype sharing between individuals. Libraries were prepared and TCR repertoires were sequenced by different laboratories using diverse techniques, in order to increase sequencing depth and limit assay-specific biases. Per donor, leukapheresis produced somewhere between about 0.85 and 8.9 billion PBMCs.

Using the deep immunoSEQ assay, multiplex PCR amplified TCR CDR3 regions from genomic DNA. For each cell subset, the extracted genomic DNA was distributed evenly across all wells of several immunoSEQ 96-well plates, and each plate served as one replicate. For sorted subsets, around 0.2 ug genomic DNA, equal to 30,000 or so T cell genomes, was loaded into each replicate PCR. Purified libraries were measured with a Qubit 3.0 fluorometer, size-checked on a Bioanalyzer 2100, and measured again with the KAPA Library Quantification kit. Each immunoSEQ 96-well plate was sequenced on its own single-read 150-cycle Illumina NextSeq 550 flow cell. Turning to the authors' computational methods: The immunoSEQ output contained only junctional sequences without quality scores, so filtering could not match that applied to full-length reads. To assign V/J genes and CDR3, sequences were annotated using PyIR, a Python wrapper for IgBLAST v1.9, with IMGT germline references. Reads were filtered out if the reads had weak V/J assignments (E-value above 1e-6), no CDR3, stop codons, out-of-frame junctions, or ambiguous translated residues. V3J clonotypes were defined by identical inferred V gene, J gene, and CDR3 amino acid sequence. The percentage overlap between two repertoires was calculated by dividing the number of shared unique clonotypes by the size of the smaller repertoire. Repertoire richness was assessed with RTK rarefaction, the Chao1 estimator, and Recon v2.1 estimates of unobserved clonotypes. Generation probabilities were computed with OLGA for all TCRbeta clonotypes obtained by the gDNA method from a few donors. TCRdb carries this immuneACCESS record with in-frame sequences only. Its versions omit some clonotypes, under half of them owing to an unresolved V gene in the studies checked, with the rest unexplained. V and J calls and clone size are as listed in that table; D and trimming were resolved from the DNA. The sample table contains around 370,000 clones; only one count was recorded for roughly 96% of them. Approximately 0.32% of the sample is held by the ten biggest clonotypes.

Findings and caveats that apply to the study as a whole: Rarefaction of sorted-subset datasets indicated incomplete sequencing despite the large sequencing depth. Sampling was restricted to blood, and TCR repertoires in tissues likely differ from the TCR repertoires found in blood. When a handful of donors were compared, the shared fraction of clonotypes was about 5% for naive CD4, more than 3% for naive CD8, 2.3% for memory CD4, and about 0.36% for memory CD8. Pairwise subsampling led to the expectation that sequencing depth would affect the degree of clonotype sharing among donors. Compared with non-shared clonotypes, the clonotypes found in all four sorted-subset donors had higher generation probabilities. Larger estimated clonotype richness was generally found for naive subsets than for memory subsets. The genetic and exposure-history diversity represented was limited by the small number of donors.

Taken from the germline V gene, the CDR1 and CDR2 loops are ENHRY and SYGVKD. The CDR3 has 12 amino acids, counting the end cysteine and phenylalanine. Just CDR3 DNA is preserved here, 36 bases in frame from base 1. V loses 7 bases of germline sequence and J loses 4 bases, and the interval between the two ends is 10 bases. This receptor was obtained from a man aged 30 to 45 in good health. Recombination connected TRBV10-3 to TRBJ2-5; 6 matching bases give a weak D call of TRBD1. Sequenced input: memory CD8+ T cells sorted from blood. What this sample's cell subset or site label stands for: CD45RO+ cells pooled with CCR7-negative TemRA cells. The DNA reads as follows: TGTGCCATCAAAGAGACAGGAGAGACCCAGTACTTC. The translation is CAIKETGETQYF.